This is a list of T cell receptor beta chains from one sample in a study of blood T cell repertoires in COVID-19. Measured with immunoSEQ multiplex PCR; TCRdb has only the in-frame clones, and not every one. The data contain about 200,000 clones, approximately 90% of them singletons. The sample comprised peripheral blood. Source of these receptors: a human donor in a cohort sampled during active COVID-19. CDR3s include the opening cysteine and the closing phenylalanine or tryptophan. A D gene is named only where the DNA matches it firmly. Where a row states a size, it is once, few, many or the class of an expanded clone; other rows omit it.

clone_size,d_call,v_call,j_call,cdr3_aa,cdr3_nt
few,TRBD1,TRBV5-6,TRBJ1-2,CASSLGQGAYGYTF,TGTGCCAGCAGCTTGGGACAGGGGGCTTATGGCTACACCTTC
.,.,TRBV9,TRBJ2-7,CASSVTRKRLSYEQYF,TGTGCCAGCAGCGTCACCCGAAAGAGACTCTCCTACGAGCAGTACTTC
once,TRBD1,TRBV5-8,TRBJ2-7,CASSVRQGSYEQYF,TGTGCCAGCAGCGTAAGACAGGGTAGCTACGAGCAGTACTTC
.,.,TRBV11-2,TRBJ2-4,CASSLRPGLAKNIQYF,TGTGCCAGCAGCTTAAGGCCTGGGCTAGCCAAAAACATTCAGTACTTC
.,.,TRBV4-3,TRBJ2-3,CASSQDAGRAGFADTQYF,TGCGCCAGCAGCCAAGATGCGGGACGGGCCGGCTTCGCAGATACGCAGTATTTT
.,.,TRBV6-6,TRBJ2-7,CASSYGGAHEQYF,TGTGCCAGCAGTTATGGGGGGGCCCACGAGCAGTACTTC
.,.,TRBV19,TRBJ2-7,CASSIGGGGRPYEQYF,TGTGCCAGTAGTATCGGCGGGGGCGGGAGACCCTACGAGCAGTACTTC
.,.,TRBV27,TRBJ2-7,CASSLQGYRWNEQYF,TGTGCCAGCAGTTTGCAGGGGTACCGGTGGAACGAGCAGTACTTC
.,.,TRBV5-1,TRBJ2-1,CASGPGPGGNEQFF,TGCGCCAGCGGGCCGGGACCCGGGGGAAATGAGCAGTTCTTC
.,.,TRBV9,TRBJ1-2,CASSVTASTGYTF,TGTGCCAGCAGCGTAACCGCCTCCACAGGCTACACCTTC
.,.,TRBV5-1,TRBJ2-5,CASSLGGEETQYF,TGCGCCAGCAGCTTGGGTGGAGAAGAGACCCAGTACTTC
.,TRBD2,TRBV28,TRBJ2-3,CASGLAGEGSTDTQYF,TGTGCCAGCGGTTTAGCGGGAGAGGGGAGCACAGATACGCAGTATTTT
.,.,TRBV9,TRBJ2-2,CASSVGQGNTGELFF,TGTGCCAGCAGCGTAGGTCAGGGAAACACCGGGGAGCTGTTTTTT
.,.,TRBV5-4,TRBJ1-3,CASSLDSQGNTIYF,TGTGCCAGCAGCTTGGACAGCCAGGGAAACACCATATATTTT